The clone carrying this T cell receptor (beta chain) was seen repeatedly, ten times or more. The antigen is unknown. The read halts 3 residues ahead of the CDR3 end, with the missing end drawn from the germline J gene. The data were obtained in a study of T cell clonality in common variable immunodeficiency. Study-level findings and limits: Shared TCRbeta clones were fewer between CVID subjects than controls.

Assay used: immunoSEQ multiplex PCR; TCRdb lists only in-frame clones, some missing. The sample is made up of 45,000 to 55,000 clones, none counted only once. Patients and controls were mostly of Caucasian heritage. Trimming shortened V by 10 bases and J by 4 bases, and 21 bases separated the two germline ends. The CDR3 contains 15 residues. Germline CDR1 and CDR2: MDHEN and SYDVKM. The J gene is TRBJ2-3, the V gene TRBV28, with D perhaps TRBD2 (7 bases). Sequenced: peripheral blood mononuclear cells. The source of this sequence is a person between 18 and 75 years old in good health. The CDR3: CATVSSGGGADTQYF. Incomplete CDR3 DNA: TGTGCCACCGTATCCAGCGGAGGGGGGGCAGATACG.